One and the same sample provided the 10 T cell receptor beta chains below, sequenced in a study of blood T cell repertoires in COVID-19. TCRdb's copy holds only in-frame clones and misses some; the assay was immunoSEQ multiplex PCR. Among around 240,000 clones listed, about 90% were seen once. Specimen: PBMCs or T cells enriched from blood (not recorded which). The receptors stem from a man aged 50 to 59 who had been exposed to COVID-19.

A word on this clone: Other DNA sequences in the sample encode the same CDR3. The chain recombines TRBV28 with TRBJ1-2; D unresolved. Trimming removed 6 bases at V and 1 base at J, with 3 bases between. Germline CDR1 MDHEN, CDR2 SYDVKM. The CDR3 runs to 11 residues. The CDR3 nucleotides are TGTGCCAGCAGACTTAACTATGGCTACACCTTC. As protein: CASRLNYGYTF.

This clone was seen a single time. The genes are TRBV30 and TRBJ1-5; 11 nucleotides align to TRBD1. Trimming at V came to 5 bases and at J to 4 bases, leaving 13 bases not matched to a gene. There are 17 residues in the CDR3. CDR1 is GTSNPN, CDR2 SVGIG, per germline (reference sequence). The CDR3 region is CAWALRPGQGENQPQHF. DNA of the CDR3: TGTGCCTGGGCACTAAGACCGGGACAGGGGGAAAATCAGCCCCAGCATTTT. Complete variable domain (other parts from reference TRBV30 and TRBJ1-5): SQTIHQWPATLVQPVGSPLSLECTVEGTSNPNLYWYRQAAGRGLQLLFYSVGIGQISSEVPQNLSASRPQDRQFILSSKKLLLSDSGFYLCAWALRPGQGENQPQHFGDGTRLSIL.

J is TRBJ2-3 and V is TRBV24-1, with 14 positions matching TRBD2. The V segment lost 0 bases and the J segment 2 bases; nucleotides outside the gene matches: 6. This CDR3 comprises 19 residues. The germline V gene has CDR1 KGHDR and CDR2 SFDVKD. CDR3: CATSDLGTSGGLPTDTQYF. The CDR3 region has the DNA TGTGCCACCAGTGATTTGGGGACTAGCGGGGGCCTACCCACAGATACGCAGTATTTT.

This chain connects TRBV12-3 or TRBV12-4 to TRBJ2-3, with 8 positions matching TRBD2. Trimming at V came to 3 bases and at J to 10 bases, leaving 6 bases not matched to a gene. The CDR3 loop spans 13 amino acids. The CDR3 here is CASSLASGFPQYF. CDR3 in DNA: TGTGCCAGCAGTTTGGCTAGCGGGTTTCCGCAGTATTTT.

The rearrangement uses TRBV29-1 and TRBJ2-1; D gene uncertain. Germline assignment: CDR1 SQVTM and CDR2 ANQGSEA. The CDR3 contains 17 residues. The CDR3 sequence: CNLLTLRDIRSYNEQFF. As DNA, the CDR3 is TGCAACCTCCTTACCCTCCGAGACATACGATCTTACAATGAGCAGTTCTTC.

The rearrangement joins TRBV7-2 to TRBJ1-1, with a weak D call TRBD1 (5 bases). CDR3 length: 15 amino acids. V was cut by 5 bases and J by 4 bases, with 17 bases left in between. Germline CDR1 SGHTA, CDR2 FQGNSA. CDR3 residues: CASSLSTRGGTEAFF. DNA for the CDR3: TGTGCCAGCAGCCTCTCGACCCGGGGGGGCACTGAAGCTTTCTTT.

In DNA, the CDR3 is TGTGCCAGCAGCGTACAGGGAATTGGCCCCTACGAGCAGTACTTC. Encoded protein: CASSVQGIGPYEQYF. V gene TRBV9 combines with J gene TRBJ2-7; tentative D call: TRBD1 (5 bases). The CDR3 is made up of 15 amino acids. Germline loops: CDR1 SGDLS, CDR2 YYNGEE. The V gene lost 1 base and the J gene lost 2 bases, with 13 bases spanning the gap.

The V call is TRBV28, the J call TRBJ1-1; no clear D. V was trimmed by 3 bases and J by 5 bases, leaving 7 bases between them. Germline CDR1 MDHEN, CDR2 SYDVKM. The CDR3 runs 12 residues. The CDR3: CASSFGRTEAFF. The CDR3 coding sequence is TGTGCCAGCAGTTTTGGGAGGACTGAAGCTTTCTTT.

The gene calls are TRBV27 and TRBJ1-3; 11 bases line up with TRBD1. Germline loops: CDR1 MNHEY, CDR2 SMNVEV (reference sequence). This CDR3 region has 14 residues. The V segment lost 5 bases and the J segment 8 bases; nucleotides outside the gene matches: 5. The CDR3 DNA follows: TGTGCCAGCAGTCGAAGGACAGGGGGCGACACCATATATTTT. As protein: CASSRRTGGDTIYF.

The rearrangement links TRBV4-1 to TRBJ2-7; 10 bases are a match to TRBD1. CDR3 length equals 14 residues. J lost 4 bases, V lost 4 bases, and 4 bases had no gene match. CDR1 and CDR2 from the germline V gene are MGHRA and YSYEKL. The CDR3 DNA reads TGCGCCAGCAGCCGAGGACAGGGGGAATACGAGCAGTACGTC. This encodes CASSRGQGEYEQYV.